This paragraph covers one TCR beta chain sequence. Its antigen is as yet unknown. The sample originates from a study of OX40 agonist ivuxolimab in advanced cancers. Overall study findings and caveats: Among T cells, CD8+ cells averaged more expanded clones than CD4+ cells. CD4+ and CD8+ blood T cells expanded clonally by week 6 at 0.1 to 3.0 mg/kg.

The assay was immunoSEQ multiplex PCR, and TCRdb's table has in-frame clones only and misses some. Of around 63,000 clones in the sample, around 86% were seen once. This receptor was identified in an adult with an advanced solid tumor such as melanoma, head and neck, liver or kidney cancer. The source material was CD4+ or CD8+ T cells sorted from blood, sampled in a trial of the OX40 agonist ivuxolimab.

CDR3 residues: CSARKGETQYF. In DNA form, the CDR3 reads TGCAGTGCTCGTAAAGGGGAGACCCAGTACTTC. The chain recombines TRBV20-1 with TRBJ2-5, with D uncertain. Trimming stripped 5 bases from V and 5 bases from J, with 9 bases between. There are 11 residues in the CDR3. CDR1 and CDR2 from the germline V gene are DFQATT and SNEGSKA (reference sequence).